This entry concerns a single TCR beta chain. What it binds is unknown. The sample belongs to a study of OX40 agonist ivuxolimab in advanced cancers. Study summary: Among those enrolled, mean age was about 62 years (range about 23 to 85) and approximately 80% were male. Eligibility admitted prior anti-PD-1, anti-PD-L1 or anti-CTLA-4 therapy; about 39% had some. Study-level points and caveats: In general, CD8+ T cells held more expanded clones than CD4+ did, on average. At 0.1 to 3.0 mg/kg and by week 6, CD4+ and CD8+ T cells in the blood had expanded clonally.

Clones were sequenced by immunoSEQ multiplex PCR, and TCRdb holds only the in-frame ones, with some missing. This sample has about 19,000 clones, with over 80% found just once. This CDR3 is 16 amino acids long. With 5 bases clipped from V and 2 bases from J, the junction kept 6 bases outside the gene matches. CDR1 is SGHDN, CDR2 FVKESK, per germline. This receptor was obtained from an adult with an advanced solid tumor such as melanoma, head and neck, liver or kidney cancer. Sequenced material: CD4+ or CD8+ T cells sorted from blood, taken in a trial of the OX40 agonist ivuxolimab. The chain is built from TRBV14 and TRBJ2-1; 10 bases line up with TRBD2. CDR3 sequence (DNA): TGTGCCAGCAGCATTTCTAGCGGGGGACCCTACAATGAGCAGTTCTTC. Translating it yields CASSISSGGPYNEQFF. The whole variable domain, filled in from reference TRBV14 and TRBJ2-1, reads EAGVTQFPSHSVIEKGQTVTLRCDPISGHDNLYWYRRVMGKEIKFLLHFVKESKQDESGMPNNRFLAERTGGTYSTLKVQPAELEDSGVYFCASSISSGGPYNEQFFGPGTRLTVL.